These 7 T cell receptor beta chains share one sample of origin, sequenced in a study of glioma-infiltrating T cells after dendritic cell vaccination. Measured with immunoSEQ multiplex PCR; TCRdb has only the in-frame clones, and not every one. This sample has over 55,000 clones; approximately 80% occur once, and the top ten carry 7% to 9.5%. The input for sequencing was blood, taken before dendritic cell vaccination. Receptors originate from a human donor with glioblastoma.

The chain couples TRBV5-1 to TRBJ1-1; D ambiguous. This CDR3 contains 13 residues. V was shortened by 1 base and J by 1 base, with 5 bases between the two germline ends. Germline V gene data show CDR1 as SGHRS and CDR2 as YFSETQ. The CDR3 is CASSLYRNTEAFF. CDR3 coding DNA: TGCGCCAGCAGCTTGTACAGGAACACTGAAGCTTTCTTT.

This clone was observed a handful of times. This sequence joins TRBV5-1 and TRBJ2-1; 9 nucleotides agree with TRBD1. V was pared by 6 bases and J by 0 bases, with 4 bases of the junction left unmatched. The CDR3 spans 15 residues. Germline V gives CDR1 SGHRS, CDR2 YFSETQ. The CDR3 loop reads CASTKDRGSYNEQFF. The CDR3 DNA is TGCGCCAGCACCAAGGACAGGGGCTCCTACAATGAGCAGTTCTTC.

This chain joins TRBV2 and TRBJ1-6; D perhaps matches TRBD1 (5 bases). From germline, CDR1 is SNHLY and CDR2 FYNNEI. V was shortened by 1 base and J by 10 bases, with 14 bases between the two germline ends. This CDR3 is built from 15 residues. The CDR3 DNA follows: TGTGCCAGCAGTGAAGTTGGGGCGGGAGAGTCACCCCTCCACTTT. It specifies CASSEVGAGESPLHF.

The chain joins TRBV19 to TRBJ2-5; TRBD1 agrees at 9 bases. The germline CDR1 and CDR2 sequences are LNHDA and SQIVND (reference sequence). The CDR3 length is 14 residues. V shed 5 bases and J 3 bases; nucleotides not matched to a gene: 4. The CDR3 is CASSPRTGEETQYF. The CDR3 DNA reads as TGTGCCAGTAGTCCAAGGACAGGGGAAGAGACCCAGTACTTC.

The chain links TRBV20-1 to TRBJ2-1; D is possibly TRBD2 (5 bases). Per the germline V gene, CDR1 is DFQATT and CDR2 is SNEGSKA (reference sequence). CDR3 length equals 11 residues. Trimming pared 7 bases from V and 7 bases from J, leaving 11 bases between. CDR3 loop: CSGGLKNEQFF. The CDR3 bases are TGCAGTGGCGGACTTAAGAATGAGCAGTTCTTC.

This chain joins TRBV6-6 and TRBJ2-7; the D gene is possibly TRBD1 (6 bases). From germline, CDR1 is MNHNY and CDR2 SVGAGI (reference sequence). This CDR3 has 13 residues. Trimming took 2 bases from V and 3 from J, leaving 8 bases between them. The chain's CDR3 is CASSYQGNYEQYF. The CDR3 bases are TGTGCCAGCAGTTACCAGGGGAACTACGAGCAGTACTTC.

This chain joins TRBV18 and TRBJ2-3, with 10 bases aligning to TRBD2. Germline V gives CDR1 KGHSH, CDR2 LQKENI. There are 16 residues in the CDR3. After removal of 1 base from V and 4 bases from J, the junction contained 5 bases not matched to a gene. This CDR3 is CASSPRAGGPPDTQYF. The CDR3, as DNA: TGTGCCAGCTCACCACGAGCGGGGGGGCCACCAGATACGCAGTATTTT.